Listed below are T cell receptor beta chains from one sample, sequenced in a study of T cell repertoires in cytomegalovirus infection. The antigens these receptors bind are not known. TCRdb re-called the reads with MiXCR, one entry per CDR3 protein. Among 650,000 to 850,000 distinct CDR3 sequences listed, about 29% were seen once. The specimen comprised cultured CD8+ T cells from PBMCs, sampled from culture after CMV antigen stimulation. Receptor source: a human donor in good health (CMV status not recorded). Some clones in this sample may be carry-over from other donors' samples. CDR3s include the opening cysteine and the closing phenylalanine or tryptophan. D genes are given only for firm matches. Some rows have no size entry. The others give once, few or many, or a class for an expanded clone.

TGTGCCAGCAGTTACTCGACAGGACAGGGGACCGGGGAGCTGTTTTTT,CASSYSTGQGTGELFF,.,TRBD1,16,TRBJ2-2,TRBV6-6
TGTGCCAGTAGAATTGGACAGGCTAACACTGAAGCTTTCTTT,CASRIGQANTEAFF,.,TRBD1,14,TRBJ1-1,TRBV19
TGTGCCAGCAGCTTAACCTTTACAGGGGACGGAAACACCATATATTTT,CASSLTFTGDGNTIYF,few,TRBD1,16,TRBJ1-3,TRBV7-6
TGTGCCAGCAGCTTGGCTGGGGGTGGGCCCCAGCATTTT,CASSLAGGGPQHF,.,.,13,TRBJ1-5,TRBV5-6
TGTGCCAGCAGCCCAGCGGGGGACGCCTACGAGCAGTACTTC,CASSPAGDAYEQYF,.,TRBD2,14,TRBJ2-7,TRBV7-9
TGTGCCAGCAGCTTCACGACAGGGGGCCACGAGCAGTACTTC,CASSFTTGGHEQYF,.,TRBD1,14,TRBJ2-7,TRBV7-9
TGTGCCAGCAGTTTTGGACAGGGGACGAGTCAGGCGACCCAGTACTTC,CASSFGQGTSQATQYF,.,TRBD1,16,TRBJ2-5,TRBV6-6
TGTGCCAGCAGAGCGGGACGGCAGAACGCTGAAGCTTTCTTT,CASRAGRQNAEAFF,many,.,14,TRBJ1-1,TRBV6-1
TGTGCCAGTAGTATAGGCATATCGGGGGAGCAGTACTTC,CASSIGISGEQYF,few,.,13,TRBJ2-7,TRBV19
TGTGCCAGCAGCAGACAGGGAGGGAGGAGCAATCAGCCCCAGCATTTT,CASSRQGGRSNQPQHF,.,TRBD1,16,TRBJ1-5,TRBV7-8
TGTGCCAGCAGCCCTATGTTGGGCGGGGGCCGCTCCTACAATGAGCAGTTCTTC,CASSPMLGGGRSYNEQFF,few,.,18,TRBJ2-1,TRBV7-9